This T cell receptor (beta chain) came from a study of radiotherapy plus CTLA-4 blockade in lung cancer. The V gene lost 7 bases and the J gene lost 5 bases, with 8 bases spanning the gap. This CDR3 region has 11 residues. The V gene's germline CDR1 is MNHNS and CDR2 SASEGT. Profiling relied on immunoSEQ multiplex PCR, and the TCRdb table lists in-frame clones only, not all of them. This table has tens of thousands of clones, roughly 85% appearing once. Points on this clone: What it binds is not known. In the same sample, other DNA sequences code for this CDR3.

Regarding the study as a whole: TCR clones originating in tumors grew in number in blood after radiotherapy plus ipilimumab. Early shifts in blood T cell clones, with interferon-beta, reportedly predicted response best.

Alongside CTLA-4 blockade with ipilimumab, patients with chemo-refractory metastatic non-small-cell lung cancer received focal radiation. The chain employs TRBV6-1 and TRBJ1-2; D perhaps matches TRBD1 (6 bases). This sample comprised peripheral blood, obtained from a patient treated with radiotherapy plus ipilimumab. The TCR sequence derives from a human donor with non-small cell lung cancer who had stable disease on radiotherapy plus ipilimumab. CDR3 DNA sequence: TGTGCCAGCACAGGGGCATATGGCTACACCTTC. Protein sequence: CASTGAYGYTF.